This entry concerns a single TCR beta chain. The sample belongs to a study of monozygotic twins with inflammatory bowel disease. CDR3 length equals 15 residues. CDR1 is LGHNA and CDR2 is YSLEER in the germline V gene. For each CDR3 protein, TCRdb gives one entry from its re-call of the 5' RACE reads, without DNA. The sample has 350,000 to 400,000 distinct CDR3 sequences. The chain links TRBV4-3 to TRBJ2-3; TCRdb outputs TRBD1, but without DNA this stays unchecked. The sequence was obtained from a human donor with ulcerative colitis or Crohn's disease, or a healthy co-twin of an affected twin (not recorded which). Material for sequencing was blood. This CDR3 reads CASSPGQGVTDTQYF.